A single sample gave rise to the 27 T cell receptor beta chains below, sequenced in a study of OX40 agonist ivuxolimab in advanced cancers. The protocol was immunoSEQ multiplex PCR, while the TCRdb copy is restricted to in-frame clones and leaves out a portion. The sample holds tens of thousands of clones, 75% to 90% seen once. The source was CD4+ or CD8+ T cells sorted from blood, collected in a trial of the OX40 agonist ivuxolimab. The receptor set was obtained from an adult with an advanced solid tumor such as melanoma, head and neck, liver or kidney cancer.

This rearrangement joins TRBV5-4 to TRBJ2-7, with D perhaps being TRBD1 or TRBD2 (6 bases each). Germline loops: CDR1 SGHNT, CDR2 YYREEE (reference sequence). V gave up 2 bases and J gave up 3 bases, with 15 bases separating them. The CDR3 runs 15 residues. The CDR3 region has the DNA TGTGCCAGCAGCTTCCGGGGGTACAGGGTCTACGAGCAGTACTTC. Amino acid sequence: CASSFRGYRVYEQYF.

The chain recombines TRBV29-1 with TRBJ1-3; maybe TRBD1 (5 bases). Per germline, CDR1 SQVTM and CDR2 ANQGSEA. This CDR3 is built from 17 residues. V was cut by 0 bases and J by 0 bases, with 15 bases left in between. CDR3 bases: TGCAGCGTTGAAGATCGAGGCAGGGCGAGCTCTGGAAACACCATATATTTT. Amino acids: CSVEDRGRASSGNTIYF.

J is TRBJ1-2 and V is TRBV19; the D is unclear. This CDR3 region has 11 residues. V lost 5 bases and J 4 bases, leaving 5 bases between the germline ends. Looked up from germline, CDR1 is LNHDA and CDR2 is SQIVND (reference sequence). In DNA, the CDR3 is TGTGCCAGTAGTGACTCCTATGGCTACACCTTC. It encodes CASSDSYGYTF.

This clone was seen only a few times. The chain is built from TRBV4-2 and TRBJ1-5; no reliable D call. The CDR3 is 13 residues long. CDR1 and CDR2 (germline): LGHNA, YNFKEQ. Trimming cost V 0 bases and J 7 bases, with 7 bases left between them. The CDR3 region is CASSQDFVQPQHF. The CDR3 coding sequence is TGTGCCAGCAGCCAAGATTTCGTACAGCCCCAGCATTTT.

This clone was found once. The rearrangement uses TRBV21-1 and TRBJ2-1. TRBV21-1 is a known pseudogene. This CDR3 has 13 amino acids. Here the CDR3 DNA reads TGTGCCAGCAGCAAAAGGGGGGCCGGGGAGCAGTTCTTC. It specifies CASSKRGAGEQFF.

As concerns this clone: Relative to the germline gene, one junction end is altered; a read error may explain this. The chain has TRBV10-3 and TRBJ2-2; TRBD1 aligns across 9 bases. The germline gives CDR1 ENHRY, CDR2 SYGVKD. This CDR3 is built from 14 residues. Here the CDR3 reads CAMSTGQGPGELFF. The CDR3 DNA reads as TGTGCCATGAGTACGGGACAGGGACCCGGAGAGCTGTTTTTT.

DNA of the CDR3: TGTGCCTGCGCCGGCCAGAGAGCCCACGAGCAGTACTTC. Protein sequence: CACAGQRAHEQYF. This chain uses TRBV30 with TRBJ2-5; D uncertain. Matching the DNA end better, TRBJ2-7 makes the J call doubtful. Germline CDR1 GTSNPN, CDR2 SVGIG (reference sequence). This CDR3 is 13 amino acids long.

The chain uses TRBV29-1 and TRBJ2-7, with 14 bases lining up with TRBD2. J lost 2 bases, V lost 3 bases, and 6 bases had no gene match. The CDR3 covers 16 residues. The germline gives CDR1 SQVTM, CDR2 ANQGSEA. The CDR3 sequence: CSVDGLAGGLPYEQYF. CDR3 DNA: TGCAGCGTTGACGGACTAGCGGGAGGCCTACCCTACGAGCAGTACTTC.

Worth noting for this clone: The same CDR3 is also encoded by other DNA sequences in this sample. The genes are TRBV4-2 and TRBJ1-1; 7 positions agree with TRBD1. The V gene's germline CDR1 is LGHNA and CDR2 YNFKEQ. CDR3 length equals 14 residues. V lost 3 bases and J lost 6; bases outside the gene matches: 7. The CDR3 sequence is CASSQPGTVPEAFF. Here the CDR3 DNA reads TGTGCCAGCAGCCAGCCTGGGACAGTGCCTGAAGCTTTCTTT.

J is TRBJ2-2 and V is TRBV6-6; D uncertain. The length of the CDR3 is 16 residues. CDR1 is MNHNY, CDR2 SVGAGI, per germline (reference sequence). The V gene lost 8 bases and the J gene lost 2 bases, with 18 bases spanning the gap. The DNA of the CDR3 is TGTGCCAGCCTTCTAGAGAGGACCATTAACACCGGGGAGCTGTTTTTT. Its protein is CASLLERTINTGELFF.

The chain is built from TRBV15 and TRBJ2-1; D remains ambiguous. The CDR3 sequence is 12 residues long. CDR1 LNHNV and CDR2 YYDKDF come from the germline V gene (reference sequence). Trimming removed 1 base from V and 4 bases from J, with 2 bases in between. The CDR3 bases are TGTGCCACCAGCAGAGGATACAATGAGCAGTTCTTC. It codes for CATSRGYNEQFF.

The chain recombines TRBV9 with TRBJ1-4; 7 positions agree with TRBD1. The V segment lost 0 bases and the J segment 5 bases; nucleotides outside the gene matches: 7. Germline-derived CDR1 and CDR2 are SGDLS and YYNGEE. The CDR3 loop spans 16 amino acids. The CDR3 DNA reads TGTGCCAGCAGCGTAGGTCCGGGACAGTCAAATGAAAAACTGTTTTTT. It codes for CASSVGPGQSNEKLFF.

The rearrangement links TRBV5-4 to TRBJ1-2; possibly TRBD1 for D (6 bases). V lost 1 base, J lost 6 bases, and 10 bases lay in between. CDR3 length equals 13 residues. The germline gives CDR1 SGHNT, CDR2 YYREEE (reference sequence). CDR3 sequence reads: CASSLNREDGYTF. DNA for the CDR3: TGTGCCAGCAGCTTGAACAGGGAGGATGGCTACACCTTC.

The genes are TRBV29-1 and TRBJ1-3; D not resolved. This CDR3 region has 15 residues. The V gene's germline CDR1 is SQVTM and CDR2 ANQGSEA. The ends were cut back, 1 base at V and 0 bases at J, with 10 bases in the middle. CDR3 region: CSVEGHSTSGNTIYF. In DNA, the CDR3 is TGCAGCGTTGAAGGGCACTCGACCTCTGGAAACACCATATATTTT. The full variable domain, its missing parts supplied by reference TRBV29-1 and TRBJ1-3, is SAVISQKPSRDICQRGTSLTIQCQVDSQVTMMFWYRQQPGQSLTLIATANQGSEATYESGFVIDKFPISRPNLTFSTLTVSNMSPEDSSIYLCSVEGHSTSGNTIYFGEGSWLTVV.

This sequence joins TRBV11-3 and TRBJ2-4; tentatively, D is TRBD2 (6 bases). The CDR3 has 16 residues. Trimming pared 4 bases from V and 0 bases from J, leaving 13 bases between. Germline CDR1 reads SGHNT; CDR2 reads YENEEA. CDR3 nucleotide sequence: TGTGCCAGCAGCTCTGACGGGGGTGCAGCCAAAAACATTCAGTACTTC. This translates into CASSSDGGAAKNIQYF. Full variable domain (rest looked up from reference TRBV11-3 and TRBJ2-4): EAGVVQSPRYKIIEKKQPVAFWCNPISGHNTLYWYLQNLGQGPELLIRYENEEAVDDSQLPKDRFSAERLKGVDSTLKIQPAELGDSAVYLCASSSDGGAAKNIQYFGAGTRLSVL.

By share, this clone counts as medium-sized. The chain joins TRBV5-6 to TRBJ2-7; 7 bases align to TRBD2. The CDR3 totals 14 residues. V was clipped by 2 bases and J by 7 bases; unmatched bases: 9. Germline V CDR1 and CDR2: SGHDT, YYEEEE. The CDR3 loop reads CASSFGDYRGEQYF. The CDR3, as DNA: TGTGCCAGCAGCTTCGGGGACTACCGGGGGGAGCAGTACTTC.

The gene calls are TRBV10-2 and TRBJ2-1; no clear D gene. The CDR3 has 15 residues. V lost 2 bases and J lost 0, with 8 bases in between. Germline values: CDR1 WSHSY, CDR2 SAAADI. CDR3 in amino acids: CASSEGPSSYNEQFF. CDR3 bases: TGCGCCAGCAGTGAGGGCCCGAGCTCCTACAATGAGCAGTTCTTC.

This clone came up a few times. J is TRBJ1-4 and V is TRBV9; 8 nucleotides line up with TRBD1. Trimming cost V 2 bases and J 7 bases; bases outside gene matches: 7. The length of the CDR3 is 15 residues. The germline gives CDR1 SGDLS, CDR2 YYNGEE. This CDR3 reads CASSVRQGLGEKLFF. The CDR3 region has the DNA TGTGCCAGCAGCGTTAGACAGGGGCTCGGTGAAAAACTGTTTTTT.

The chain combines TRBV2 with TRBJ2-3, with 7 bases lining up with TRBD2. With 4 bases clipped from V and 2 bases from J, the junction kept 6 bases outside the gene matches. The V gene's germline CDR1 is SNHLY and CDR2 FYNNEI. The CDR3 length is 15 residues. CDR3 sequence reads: CASSGWGGNTDTQYF. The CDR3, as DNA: TGTGCCAGCAGTGGATGGGGGGGGAACACAGATACGCAGTATTTT.

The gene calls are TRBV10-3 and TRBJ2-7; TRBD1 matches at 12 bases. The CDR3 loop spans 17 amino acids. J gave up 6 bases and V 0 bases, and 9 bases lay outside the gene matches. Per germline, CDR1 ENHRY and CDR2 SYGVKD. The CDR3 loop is CAISESERDRGRSEQYF. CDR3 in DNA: TGTGCCATCAGTGAGTCAGAAAGGGACAGGGGGCGGAGCGAGCAGTACTTC.

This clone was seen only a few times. CDR3 protein: CANPPDGNSYEQYF. The CDR3 DNA sequence: TGTGCCAATCCACCTGACGGCAACTCCTACGAGCAGTACTTC. The V and J genes are TRBV7-9 and TRBJ2-7; D not certain. V was cut by 10 bases and J by 0 bases, with 16 bases left in between. This CDR3 comprises 14 residues. CDR1 is SEHNR, CDR2 FQNEAQ, per germline (reference sequence).

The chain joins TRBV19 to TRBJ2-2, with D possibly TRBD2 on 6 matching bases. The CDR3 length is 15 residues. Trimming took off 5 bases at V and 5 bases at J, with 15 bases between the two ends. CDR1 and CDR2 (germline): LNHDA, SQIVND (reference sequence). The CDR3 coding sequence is TGTGCCAGTAGTCGGCTAGCGATGGGTACCGGGGAGCTGTTTTTT. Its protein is CASSRLAMGTGELFF.

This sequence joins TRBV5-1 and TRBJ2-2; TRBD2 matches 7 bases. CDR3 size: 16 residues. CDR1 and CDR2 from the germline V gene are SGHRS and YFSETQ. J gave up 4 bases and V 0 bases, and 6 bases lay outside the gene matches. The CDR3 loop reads CASSLDRTRSTGELFF. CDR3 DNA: TGCGCCAGCAGCTTGGATCGGACTAGGTCCACCGGGGAGCTGTTTTTT.

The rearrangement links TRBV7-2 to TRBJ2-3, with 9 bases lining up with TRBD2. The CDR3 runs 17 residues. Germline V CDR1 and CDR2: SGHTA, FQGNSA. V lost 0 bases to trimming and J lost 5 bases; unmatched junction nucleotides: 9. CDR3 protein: CASSLASAGGRVDTQYF. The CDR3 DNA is TGTGCCAGCAGCTTAGCGTCGGCGGGGGGGCGGGTAGATACGCAGTATTTT.

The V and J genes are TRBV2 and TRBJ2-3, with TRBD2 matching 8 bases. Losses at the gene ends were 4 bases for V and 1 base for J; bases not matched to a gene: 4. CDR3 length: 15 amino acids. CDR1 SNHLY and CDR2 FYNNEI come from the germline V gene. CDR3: CASSVGSGGTDTQYF. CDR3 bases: TGTGCCAGCAGTGTCGGTAGCGGGGGCACAGATACGCAGTATTTT.

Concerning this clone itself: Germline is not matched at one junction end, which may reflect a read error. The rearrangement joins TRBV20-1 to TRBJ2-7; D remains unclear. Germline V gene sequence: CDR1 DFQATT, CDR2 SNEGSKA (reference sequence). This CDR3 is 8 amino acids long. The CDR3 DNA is TGCAGTGCTACGAGGACCATTTTC. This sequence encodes CSATRTIF.

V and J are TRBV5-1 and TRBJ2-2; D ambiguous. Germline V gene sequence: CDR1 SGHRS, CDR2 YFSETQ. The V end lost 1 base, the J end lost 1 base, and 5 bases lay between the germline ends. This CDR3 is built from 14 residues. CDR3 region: CASSLYENTGELFF. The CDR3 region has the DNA TGCGCCAGCAGCTTGTATGAGAACACCGGGGAGCTGTTTTTT. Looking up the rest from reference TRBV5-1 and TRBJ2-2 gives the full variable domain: KAGVTQTPRYLIKTRGQQVTLSCSPISGHRSVSWYQQTPGQGLQFLFEYFSETQRNKGNFPGRFSGRQFSNSRSEMNVSTLELGDSALYLCASSLYENTGELFFGEGSRLTVL.